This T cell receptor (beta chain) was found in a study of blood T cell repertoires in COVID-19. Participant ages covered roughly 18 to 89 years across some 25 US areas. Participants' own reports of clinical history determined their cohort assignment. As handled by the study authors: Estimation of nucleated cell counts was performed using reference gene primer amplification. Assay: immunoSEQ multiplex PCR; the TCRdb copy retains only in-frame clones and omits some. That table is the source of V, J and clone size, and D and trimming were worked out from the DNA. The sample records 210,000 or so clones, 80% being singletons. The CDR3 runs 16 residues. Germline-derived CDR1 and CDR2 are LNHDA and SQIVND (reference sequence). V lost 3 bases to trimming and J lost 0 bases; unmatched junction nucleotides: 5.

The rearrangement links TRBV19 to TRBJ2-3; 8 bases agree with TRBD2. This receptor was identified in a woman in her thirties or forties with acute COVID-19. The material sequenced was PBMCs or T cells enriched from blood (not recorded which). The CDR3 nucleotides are TGTGCCAGTAGTATGAACCCTAGCGGGAGCACAGATACGCAGTATTTT. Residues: CASSMNPSGSTDTQYF.